This entry describes one T cell receptor beta chain. The data stem from a study of blood T cell repertoires in COVID-19. V dropped 0 bases and J dropped 8 bases, with 10 bases sitting between them. CDR1 and CDR2 (germline): SGHTA, FQGNSA. This CDR3 contains 13 residues. The table came from immunoSEQ multiplex PCR; TCRdb's copy has only in-frame clones and leaves some out. The data contain 100,000 to 150,000 clones, 80% to 85% of them singletons. The V and J genes are TRBV7-2 and TRBJ1-1, with D possibly TRBD1 on 5 matching bases. The sequence was obtained from a woman in her twenties or thirties who had recovered from COVID-19. The sample taken for sequencing was PBMCs or T cells enriched from blood (not recorded which). CDR3 in amino acids: CASSLAGNREAFF. In DNA form, the CDR3 reads TGTGCCAGCAGCTTAGCGGGGAACAGGGAAGCTTTCTTT.